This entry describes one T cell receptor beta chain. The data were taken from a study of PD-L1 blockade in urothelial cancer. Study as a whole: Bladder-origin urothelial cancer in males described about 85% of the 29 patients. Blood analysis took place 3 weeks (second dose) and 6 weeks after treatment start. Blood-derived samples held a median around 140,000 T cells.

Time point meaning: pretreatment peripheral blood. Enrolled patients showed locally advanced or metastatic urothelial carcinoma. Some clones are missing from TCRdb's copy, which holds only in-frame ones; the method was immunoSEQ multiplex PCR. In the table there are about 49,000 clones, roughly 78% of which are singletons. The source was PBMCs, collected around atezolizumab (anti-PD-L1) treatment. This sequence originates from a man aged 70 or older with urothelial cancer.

In nucleotides, the CDR3 is TGTGCCAGCAGTTCAGGGGGAACCGGGACCTATGGCTACACCTTC. This codes for CASSSGGTGTYGYTF. The rearrangement uses TRBV28 and TRBJ1-2; 7 bases map to TRBD1. V lost 4 bases and J lost 4; bases outside the gene matches: 9. Looked up from germline, CDR1 is MDHEN and CDR2 is SYDVKM. The CDR3 consists of 15 residues.